The clone carrying this TCR beta chain was counted a few times. V gave up 10 bases and J gave up 7 bases, with 13 bases separating them. This CDR3 comprises 11 residues. Germline values: CDR1 SNHLY, CDR2 FYNNEI. This specimen belongs to a study of T cell repertoires in cytomegalovirus infection. TCRdb independently ran MiXCR on the reads; one entry per CDR3 protein. The table includes under 800,000 distinct CDR3 sequences, roughly a quarter detected once. Material: CD8+ T cells from PBMCs. The receptor comes from a human donor in good health (CMV status not recorded). Some clones in this sample may be carry-over from other donors' samples. The chain couples TRBV2 to TRBJ1-2; D perhaps matches TRBD1 (5 bases). Here the CDR3 DNA reads TGTGCCACACGTGGGGCGGTTGGCTACACCTTC. Translating it yields CATRGAVGYTF.